These T cell receptor beta chains were read from a single sample in a study of human T cells and chemical hapten exposure. TCRdb passed the RACE reads through MiXCR, listing each CDR3 protein once. The data hold 60,000 to 80,000 distinct CDR3 sequences, with about 32% observed a single time. The sample here was whole blood, taken in connection with sensitization to the hapten diphenylcyclopropenone (DPC). All receptors derive from a man in his forties or fifties with alopecia areata. Some clones in this sample may be carry-over from other donors' samples. Both conserved end residues are part of each CDR3. Each record gives: V gene, clone size, D gene, J gene, CDR3 protein, CDR3 DNA. The D gene is left open where the match is weak. Where a row states a size, it is once, few, many or the class of an expanded clone; other rows omit it.

v_call: TRBV12-3/TRBV12-4
clone_size: -
d_call: -
j_call: TRBJ2-5
cdr3_aa: CASSPGRAPAQKEETQYF
cdr3_nt: TGTGCCAGCAGTCCCGGACGGGCCCCTGCCCAAAAAGAAGAGACCCAGTACTTC

v_call: TRBV28
clone_size: once
d_call: TRBD2
j_call: TRBJ2-1
cdr3_aa: CASSGLAGQNEQFF
cdr3_nt: TGTGCCAGTTCAGGACTAGCGGGACAGAATGAGCAGTTCTTC

v_call: TRBV6-2/TRBV6-3
clone_size: -
d_call: -
j_call: TRBJ2-7
cdr3_aa: CASKKGREQYF
cdr3_nt: TGTGCCAGTAAAAAGGGTCGGGAGCAGTACTTC

v_call: TRBV6-1
clone_size: -
d_call: TRBD1
j_call: TRBJ1-1
cdr3_aa: CASSEMTGRTEAFF
cdr3_nt: TGTGCCAGCAGTGAAATGACAGGGAGAACTGAAGCTTTCTTT

v_call: TRBV2
clone_size: -
d_call: -
j_call: TRBJ1-5
cdr3_aa: CASSEGLQVNQPQHF
cdr3_nt: TGTGCCAGCAGTGAGGGGTTACAGGTTAATCAGCCCCAGCATTTT

v_call: TRBV27
clone_size: few
d_call: -
j_call: TRBJ2-7
cdr3_aa: CASSSSGYYEQYF
cdr3_nt: TGTGCCAGCAGTTCAAGCGGGTACTACGAGCAGTACTTC

v_call: TRBV6-6
clone_size: few
d_call: TRBD1
j_call: TRBJ2-2
cdr3_aa: CASSRDRTTGELFF
cdr3_nt: TGTGCCAGCAGTCGGGACAGGACCACCGGGGAGCTGTTTTTT

v_call: TRBV28
clone_size: few
d_call: -
j_call: TRBJ2-7
cdr3_aa: CASSFVGGAYEQYF
cdr3_nt: TGTGCCAGCAGTTTTGTGGGAGGCGCCTACGAGCAGTACTTC

v_call: TRBV12-3/TRBV12-4
clone_size: few
d_call: -
j_call: TRBJ2-3
cdr3_aa: CATSPRGADTQYF
cdr3_nt: TGTGCCACCTCTCCCCGTGGGGCCGATACGCAGTATTTT

v_call: TRBV28
clone_size: -
d_call: TRBD2
j_call: TRBJ2-3
cdr3_aa: CASSPRGSPVSTDTQYF
cdr3_nt: TGTGCCAGCAGTCCCCGCGGGAGCCCCGTCAGCACAGATACGCAGTATTTT

v_call: TRBV6-5
clone_size: few
d_call: -
j_call: TRBJ1-4
cdr3_aa: CASRGGAAGNEKLFF
cdr3_nt: TGTGCCAGCCGGGGAGGGGCGGCGGGGAATGAAAAACTGTTTTTT

v_call: TRBV12-3/TRBV12-4
clone_size: -
d_call: TRBD2
j_call: TRBJ2-1
cdr3_aa: CASTSHLGAGDRNEQFF
cdr3_nt: TGTGCCAGCACCTCACATTTAGGGGCGGGAGATAGGAATGAGCAGTTCTTC

v_call: TRBV2
clone_size: many
d_call: -
j_call: TRBJ2-1
cdr3_aa: CASSSYNEQFF
cdr3_nt: TGTGCCAGTTCCTCCTACAATGAGCAGTTCTTC

v_call: TRBV5-6
clone_size: few
d_call: TRBD2
j_call: TRBJ2-1
cdr3_aa: CASSSPAGGPGDEQFF
cdr3_nt: TGTGCCAGCAGCTCCCCAGCGGGAGGGCCAGGCGATGAGCAGTTCTTC

v_call: TRBV5-1
clone_size: -
d_call: -
j_call: TRBJ2-7
cdr3_aa: CASSFTGSYEQYF
cdr3_nt: TGCGCCAGCAGCTTTACAGGATCCTACGAGCAGTACTTC

v_call: TRBV28
clone_size: few
d_call: -
j_call: TRBJ2-3
cdr3_aa: CASEGDDFVADTQYF
cdr3_nt: TGTGCCAGCGAAGGGGACGACTTTGTGGCAGATACGCAGTATTTT

v_call: TRBV6-1
clone_size: few
d_call: TRBD1
j_call: TRBJ2-2
cdr3_aa: CASSEYRGNTGELFF
cdr3_nt: TGTGCCAGCAGTGAATACAGGGGGAACACCGGGGAGCTGTTTTTT

v_call: TRBV28
clone_size: few
d_call: -
j_call: TRBJ1-5
cdr3_aa: CATRDFNQPQHF
cdr3_nt: TGTGCCACCAGGGATTTCAATCAGCCCCAGCATTTT

v_call: TRBV4-1
clone_size: -
d_call: TRBD2
j_call: TRBJ2-3
cdr3_aa: CASSHLGLAGAPVGTDTQYF
cdr3_nt: TGCGCCAGCAGCCACTTGGGACTAGCGGGAGCCCCCGTAGGTACAGATACGCAGTATTTT

v_call: TRBV5-1
clone_size: -
d_call: -
j_call: TRBJ2-3
cdr3_aa: CASSLDGPSTDTQYF
cdr3_nt: TGCGCCAGCAGCTTGGACGGACCGAGCACAGATACGCAGTATTTT

v_call: TRBV7-2
clone_size: -
d_call: TRBD1
j_call: TRBJ1-5
cdr3_aa: CASSQGQGSNQPQHF
cdr3_nt: TGTGCCAGCAGCCAGGGACAGGGGTCCAATCAGCCCCAGCATTTT

v_call: TRBV5-4
clone_size: -
d_call: TRBD2
j_call: TRBJ2-3
cdr3_aa: CASSRFGTSGRPTTDTQYF
cdr3_nt: TGTGCCAGCAGCCGATTTGGGACTAGCGGGAGACCCACCACAGATACGCAGTATTTT

v_call: TRBV7-9
clone_size: few
d_call: TRBD1
j_call: TRBJ2-1
cdr3_aa: CASSAGTGGPPAGFF
cdr3_nt: TGTGCCAGCAGCGCCGGGACAGGGGGACCCCCGGCGGGGTTCTTC

v_call: TRBV7-2
clone_size: -
d_call: TRBD2
j_call: TRBJ2-7
cdr3_aa: CASSEGLAVSYEQYF
cdr3_nt: TGTGCCAGCAGCGAAGGACTAGCGGTCTCCTACGAGCAGTACTTC

v_call: TRBV7-3
clone_size: few
d_call: -
j_call: TRBJ2-7
cdr3_aa: CASSFGAGYEQYF
cdr3_nt: TGTGCCAGCAGCTTTGGTGCAGGTTACGAGCAGTACTTC

v_call: TRBV7-9
clone_size: -
d_call: -
j_call: TRBJ1-4
cdr3_aa: CASSLGAEKLFF
cdr3_nt: TGTGCCAGCAGCTTAGGGGCTGAAAAACTGTTTTTT

v_call: TRBV12-3/TRBV12-4
clone_size: -
d_call: TRBD2
j_call: TRBJ2-7
cdr3_aa: CASSTLGASGGYEQYF
cdr3_nt: TGTGCCAGCAGTACCCTGGGAGCTAGCGGCGGCTACGAGCAGTACTTC

v_call: TRBV5-5
clone_size: many
d_call: -
j_call: TRBJ2-7
cdr3_aa: CASSPGTYEQYF
cdr3_nt: TGTGCCAGCAGCCCGGGGACTTACGAGCAGTACTTC

v_call: TRBV28
clone_size: -
d_call: TRBD2
j_call: TRBJ2-5
cdr3_aa: CASSFPTSGRIPRETQYF
cdr3_nt: TGTGCCAGCAGTTTCCCGACTAGCGGGAGAATCCCCCGAGAGACCCAGTACTTC

v_call: TRBV15
clone_size: -
d_call: -
j_call: TRBJ1-5
cdr3_aa: CATSSPEGVTSNQPQHF
cdr3_nt: TGTGCCACCAGCAGCCCAGAAGGCGTTACTAGCAATCAGCCCCAGCATTTT

v_call: TRBV6-2/TRBV6-3
clone_size: once
d_call: -
j_call: TRBJ2-5
cdr3_aa: CASSRATEAQYF
cdr3_nt: TGTGCCAGCAGTCGGGCCACCGAGGCCCAGTACTTC

v_call: TRBV29-1
clone_size: -
d_call: -
j_call: TRBJ2-7
cdr3_aa: CSVAGQYTDEQYF
cdr3_nt: TGCAGCGTGGCTGGACAGTACACCGACGAGCAGTACTTC

v_call: TRBV12-3/TRBV12-4
clone_size: few
d_call: -
j_call: TRBJ2-3
cdr3_aa: CASSLRAITDTDTQYF
cdr3_nt: TGTGCCAGCAGTTTAAGGGCTATTACAGACACAGATACGCAGTATTTT

v_call: TRBV20-1
clone_size: once
d_call: -
j_call: TRBJ2-3
cdr3_aa: CSAREGRYSTDTQYF
cdr3_nt: TGCAGTGCTAGAGAAGGGCGGTACAGCACAGATACGCAGTATTTT

v_call: TRBV2
clone_size: -
d_call: -
j_call: TRBJ1-1
cdr3_aa: CASSKMNTEAFF
cdr3_nt: TGTGCCAGCAGTAAAATGAACACTGAAGCTTTCTTT

v_call: TRBV4-1
clone_size: few
d_call: -
j_call: TRBJ2-3
cdr3_aa: CASSQEGRGISFTDTQYF
cdr3_nt: TGCGCCAGCAGCCAAGAAGGAAGGGGCATAAGCTTCACAGATACGCAGTATTTT

v_call: TRBV24-1
clone_size: -
d_call: -
j_call: TRBJ2-1
cdr3_aa: CATSDLRGSYNEQFF
cdr3_nt: TGTGCCACCAGTGATTTGCGGGGATCCTACAATGAGCAGTTCTTC

v_call: TRBV7-2
clone_size: -
d_call: TRBD2
j_call: TRBJ2-7
cdr3_aa: CASSRASGSFEQYF
cdr3_nt: TGTGCCAGCAGCCGGGCTAGCGGGAGTTTTGAGCAGTACTTC

v_call: TRBV4-2
clone_size: -
d_call: -
j_call: TRBJ1-6
cdr3_aa: CASSQDRGLNSPLHF
cdr3_nt: TGTGCCAGCAGCCAAGATCGCGGACTCAATTCACCCCTCCACTTT